This T cell receptor beta chain was retrieved from a study of blood T cell repertoires in COVID-19. Libraries were prepared by immunoSEQ multiplex PCR; TCRdb keeps only in-frame clonotypes and omits some of them. The sample yields about 350,000 clones, roughly 87% seen once. V lost 3 bases and J 8 bases, leaving 25 bases between the germline ends. CDR3 size: 17 residues. Per the germline V gene, CDR1 is LNHDA and CDR2 is SQIVND (reference sequence). The TCR was taken from a woman younger than 45 who had recovered from COVID-19. What was sequenced was PBMCs or T cells enriched from blood (not recorded which). The chain uses TRBV19 and TRBJ1-2; D may be TRBD1 (5 bases). The CDR3 reads CASSIFFQGGRTEGYTF. CDR3 bases: TGTGCCAGTAGTATTTTTTTTCAGGGAGGCAGGACGGAAGGCTACACCTTC. Drawing the rest from reference TRBV19 and TRBJ1-2, the complete variable domain is DGGITQSPKYLFRKEGQNVTLSCEQNLNHDAMYWYRQDPGQGLRLIYYSQIVNDFQKGDIAEGYSVSREKKESFPLTVTSAQKNPTAFYLCASSIFFQGGRTEGYTFGSGTRLTVV.